Each of the 20 T cell receptor beta chains below was sequenced from the same sample in a study of cytomegalovirus exposure and HLA in healthy donors (dated by TCRdb to between 2016 and 2019). Libraries were constructed by the immunoSEQ multiplex PCR assay. The multiplex PCR relied on a mix of 60 forward primers for TCR Vbeta segments and 13 reverse primers for TCR Jbeta segments. Here the immuneACCESS table is served through TCRdb, limited to in-frame sequences with V and J called. Missing clones are a known gap in these copies; in checked studies unresolved V genes cover under half, and the rest lacks a known reason. This sample is represented by about 190,000 clones; more than 75% of them were singletons. The ten largest account for over 2.5% of the sample. The sequencing input was PBMCs. All receptors come from a woman aged 45-59 years in good health and CMV-seropositive.

This chain uses TRBV28 with TRBJ2-1, with TRBD2 matching over 15 bases. Germline values: CDR1 MDHEN, CDR2 SYDVKM. V trimming: 5 bases; J trimming: 1 base; junction bases outside the gene matches: 6. The CDR3 spans 18 residues. The CDR3 sequence is CASSGLAGGPGSYNEQFF. In nucleotides, the CDR3 is TGTGCCAGCAGTGGACTAGCGGGGGGGCCTGGATCCTACAATGAGCAGTTCTTC.

The chain uses TRBV7-8 and TRBJ2-1, with 7 bases lining up with TRBD2. V lost 2 bases, J lost 1 base, and 5 bases stayed unmatched. Looked up from germline, CDR1 is SGHVS and CDR2 is FQNEAQ. The CDR3 spans 16 residues. DNA for the CDR3: TGTGCCAGCAGCTTACGGGAGCGGGGATCCTACAATGAGCAGTTCTTC. Its translation is CASSLRERGSYNEQFF.

The gene calls are TRBV7-9 and TRBJ2-5; 7 positions agree with TRBD1. With V trimmed by 3 bases and J by 3 bases, 1 base remained unmatched. The V gene's germline CDR1 is SEHNR and CDR2 FQNEAQ (reference sequence). The CDR3 has 13 amino acids. The CDR3 spells CASSFTGEETQYF. CDR3 DNA: TGTGCCAGCAGCTTTACAGGGGAAGAGACCCAGTACTTC.

The chain employs TRBV19 and TRBJ1-1; TRBD1 matches 7 bases. This CDR3 contains 12 residues. Germline CDR1 is LNHDA and CDR2 is SQIVND (reference sequence). V dropped 6 bases and J dropped 6; count of bases not matched to a gene: 4. The CDR3, as DNA: TGTGCCAGTAGCTACAGGGGTGCTGAAGCTTTCTTT. Translating it yields CASSYRGAEAFF.

The V and J genes are TRBV7-3 and TRBJ2-1; TRBD1 aligns across 9 bases. CDR3 length: 15 amino acids. Unmatched junction bases numbered 4, after V lost 5 bases and J lost 2 bases. Germline V CDR1 and CDR2: SGHTA, FQGTGA. CDR3 in DNA: TGTGCCAGCAGCCCTCGACAGGGGGCCTACAATGAGCAGTTCTTC. It specifies CASSPRQGAYNEQFF.

Only one count was recorded for this clone. The CDR3 region is CASILRGTVRAQYF. In nucleotides, the CDR3 is TGTGCCAGCATCCTACGGGGGACGGTTCGGGCCCAGTACTTC. V usage is TRBV5-6 and J usage is TRBJ2-5; possible D gene TRBD2, 6 bases. Per germline, CDR1 SGHDT and CDR2 YYEEEE. V shed 6 bases and J shed 9 bases, with 21 bases lying between them. The CDR3 spans 14 residues.

The rearrangement joins TRBV4-2 to TRBJ2-1, with 8 nucleotides matching TRBD1. The CDR3 length is 12 residues. The germline gives CDR1 LGHNA, CDR2 YNFKEQ. The V and J ends lost 4 bases and 10 bases, in that order; junction bases with no gene match: 3. CDR3: CASSPRDREQFF. The CDR3 region has the DNA TGTGCCAGCAGCCCACGGGACAGGGAGCAGTTCTTC.

As DNA, the CDR3 is TGTGCCTGGAGGGGCGGGGGGGGGAACACTGAAGCTTTCTTT. This sequence encodes CAWRGGGGNTEAFF. This rearrangement joins TRBV30 to TRBJ1-1; a possible D gene is TRBD1 (5 bases). Trimming stripped 3 bases from V and 1 base from J, with 12 bases between. Looked up from germline, CDR1 is GTSNPN and CDR2 is SVGIG (reference sequence). CDR3 length: 14 amino acids.

The chain has TRBV10-2 and TRBJ1-5; D is unclear. The CDR3 sequence is 12 residues long. Looked up from germline, CDR1 is WSHSY and CDR2 is SAAADI. Trimming pared 3 bases from V and 6 bases from J, leaving 6 bases between. In nucleotides, the CDR3 is TGCGCCAGCAGTGAAGGAGGTCAGCCCCAGCATTTT. Its translation: CASSEGGQPQHF.

As concerns this clone: A junction end diverges from the germline sequence, so it may reflect a read error. The genes are TRBV2 and TRBJ2-1, with D tentatively TRBD2 (6 bases). Germline V gives CDR1 SNHLY, CDR2 FYNNEI. The CDR3 totals 16 residues. CDR3: CASSERLTSSNNEQFF. The CDR3 nucleotides read TGTGCCAGCAGTGAACGACTTACTAGCTCCAACAATGAGCAGTTCTTC. Drawing the rest from reference TRBV2 and TRBJ2-1, the complete variable domain is EPEVTQTPSHQVTQMGQEVILRCVPISNHLYFYWYRQILGQKVEFLVSFYNNEISEKSEIFDDQFSVERPDGSNFTLKIRSTKLEDSAMYFCASSERLTSSNNEQFFGPGTRLTVL.

V and J are TRBV11-2 and TRBJ2-7; 11 nucleotides align to TRBD1. V lost 5 bases, J lost 2 bases, and 2 bases stayed unmatched. The CDR3 has 14 residues. Per the germline V gene, CDR1 is SGHAT and CDR2 is FQNNGV. This chain's CDR3 is CASSVGQGAYEQYF. In DNA, the CDR3 is TGTGCCAGCAGCGTGGGACAGGGGGCCTACGAGCAGTACTTC.

This chain links TRBV10-1 with TRBJ2-3, with D perhaps matching TRBD1 (5 bases). Per germline, CDR1 WNHNN and CDR2 SYGVQD (reference sequence). The CDR3 consists of 14 residues. V lost 4 bases and J 5 bases, leaving 13 bases between the germline ends. The CDR3 sequence: CASSGGRVGDTQYF. The CDR3 DNA reads as TGCGCCAGCAGTGGCGGCAGGGTGGGAGATACGCAGTATTTT.

As DNA, the CDR3 is TGTGCCAGCAGCCCCATCCCAAATTCACCCCTCCACTTT. It yields the protein CASSPIPNSPLHF. The J gene is TRBJ1-6, the V gene TRBV9; D unclear. The CDR3 contains 13 residues. With 4 bases removed from V and 7 bases from J, the gap between germline ends came to 9 bases. Germline CDR1 is SGDLS and CDR2 is YYNGEE.

This sequence joins TRBV28 and TRBJ1-4; D is unresolved. The CDR3 spans 15 residues. V was cut by 6 bases and J by 4 bases, with 15 bases left in between. The germline V gene encodes CDR1 MDHEN and CDR2 SYDVKM. Written as DNA, the CDR3 is TGTGCCAGCAGGGCGGTCGACCTGGGTAATGAAAAACTGTTTTTT. Its translation: CASRAVDLGNEKLFF.

The chain has TRBV9 and TRBJ1-2; 7 positions agree with TRBD1. Germline-derived CDR1 and CDR2 are SGDLS and YYNGEE. The V gene end was trimmed by 0 bases and the J gene end by 4 bases; junction bases not matched to a gene: 9. The length of the CDR3 is 16 residues. The CDR3 sequence is CASSVGGGDRTYGYTF. In DNA form, the CDR3 reads TGTGCCAGCAGCGTAGGCGGGGGGGACAGAACCTATGGCTACACCTTC.

This clone was detected once. The genes are TRBV2 and TRBJ2-3, with 7 nucleotides matching TRBD2. The CDR3 runs to 15 residues. V lost 4 bases, J lost 2 bases, and 6 bases stayed unmatched. CDR1 SNHLY and CDR2 FYNNEI come from the germline V gene. The DNA for the CDR3 is TGTGCCAGCAGTGTGACGGGGGGTGCCACAGATACGCAGTATTTT. Translating gives CASSVTGGATDTQYF. Filled out from reference TRBV2 and TRBJ2-3, the complete variable domain reads EPEVTQTPSHQVTQMGQEVILRCVPISNHLYFYWYRQILGQKVEFLVSFYNNEISEKSEIFDDQFSVERPDGSNFTLKIRSTKLEDSAMYFCASSVTGGATDTQYFGPGTRLTVL.

The genes are TRBV6-1 and TRBJ2-2, with TRBD1 identical over 11 bases. This CDR3 contains 15 residues. The germline V gene encodes CDR1 MNHNS and CDR2 SASEGT. Trimming cost V 6 bases and J 3 bases; bases outside gene matches: 3. The CDR3, as DNA: TGTGCCAGCAGCTGGACAGGGGGCGACACCGGGGAGCTGTTTTTT. Protein sequence: CASSWTGGDTGELFF.

The chain combines TRBV7-2 with TRBJ1-5; D is possibly TRBD1 (6 bases). The germline V gene encodes CDR1 SGHTA and CDR2 FQGNSA. V lost 1 base, J lost 6 bases, and 13 bases lay in between. This CDR3 comprises 15 residues. In DNA form, the CDR3 reads TGTGCCAGCAGCTTAGTAGAGGGGGGGTCTCAGCCCCAGCATTTT. Encoded protein: CASSLVEGGSQPQHF. Full variable domain (missing parts from reference TRBV7-2 and TRBJ1-5): GAGVSQSPSNKVTEKGKDVELRCDPISGHTALYWYRQSLGQGLEFLIYFQGNSAPDKSGLPSDRFSAERTGGSVSTLTIQRTQQEDSAVYLCASSLVEGGSQPQHFGDGTRLSIL.

V gene TRBV19 combines with J gene TRBJ2-2, with 7 bases that match TRBD1. V dropped 10 bases and J dropped 0; count of bases not matched to a gene: 5. This CDR3 has 14 amino acids. In germline, CDR1 is LNHDA, CDR2 SQIVND (reference sequence). This chain's CDR3 is CATSTGTNTGELFF. CDR3 nucleotides: TGTGCCACCTCGACAGGGACGAACACCGGGGAGCTGTTTTTT.

The chain is built from TRBV28 and TRBJ1-2; 10 bases are a match to TRBD1. Trimming removed 4 bases from V and 7 bases from J; junction bases left unmatched: 9. In germline, CDR1 is MDHEN, CDR2 SYDVKM. The CDR3 spans 15 residues. CDR3 DNA: TGTGCCAGCAGTTCGAGGGACAGGGGAGTTGGTGGCTACACCTTC. It translates to CASSSRDRGVGGYTF.